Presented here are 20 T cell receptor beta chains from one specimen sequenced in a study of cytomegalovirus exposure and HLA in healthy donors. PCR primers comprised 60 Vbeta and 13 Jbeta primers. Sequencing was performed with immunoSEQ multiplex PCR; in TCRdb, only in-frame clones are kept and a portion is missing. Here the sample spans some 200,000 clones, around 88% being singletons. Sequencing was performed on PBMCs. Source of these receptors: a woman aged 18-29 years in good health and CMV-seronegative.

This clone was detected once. CDR3 sequence: CASSLDLPYEQYF. The CDR3 DNA reads as TGTGCCAGCAGCTTAGATCTCCCCTACGAGCAGTACTTC. The rearrangement joins TRBV11-2 to TRBJ2-7, with D hard to call. Germline V CDR1 and CDR2: SGHAT, FQNNGV. Trimming left V 0 bases short and J 2 bases short, with 5 bases between. CDR3 size: 13 residues.

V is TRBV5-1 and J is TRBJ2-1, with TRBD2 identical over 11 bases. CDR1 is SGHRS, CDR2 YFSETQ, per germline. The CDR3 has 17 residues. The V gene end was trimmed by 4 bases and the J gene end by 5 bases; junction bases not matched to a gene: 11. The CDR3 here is CASSQHSGGGSHNEQFF. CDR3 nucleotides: TGCGCCAGCAGCCAACATAGCGGGGGGGGGTCGCACAATGAGCAGTTCTTC.

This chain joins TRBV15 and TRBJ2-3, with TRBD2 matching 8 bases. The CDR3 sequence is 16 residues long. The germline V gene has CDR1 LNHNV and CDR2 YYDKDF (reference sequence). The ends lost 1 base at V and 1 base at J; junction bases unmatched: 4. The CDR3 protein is CATSRGGSGGTDTQYF. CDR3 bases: TGTGCCACCAGCAGAGGGGGTAGCGGGGGCACAGATACGCAGTATTTT.

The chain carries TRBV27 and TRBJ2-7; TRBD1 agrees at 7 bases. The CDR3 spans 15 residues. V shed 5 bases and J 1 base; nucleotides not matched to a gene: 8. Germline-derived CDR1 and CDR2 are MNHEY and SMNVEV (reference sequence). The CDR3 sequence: CASSHSRGQSYEQYF. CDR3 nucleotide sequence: TGTGCCAGCAGTCATTCCCGGGGACAGTCCTACGAGCAGTACTTC.

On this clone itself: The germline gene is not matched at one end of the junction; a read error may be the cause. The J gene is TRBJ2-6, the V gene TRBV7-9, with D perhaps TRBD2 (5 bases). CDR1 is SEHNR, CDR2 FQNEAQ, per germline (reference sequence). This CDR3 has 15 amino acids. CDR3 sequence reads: CAGRILDSGANVLTF. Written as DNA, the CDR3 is TGTGCCGGCAGGATACTAGATTCTGGGGCCAACGTCCTGACTTTC.

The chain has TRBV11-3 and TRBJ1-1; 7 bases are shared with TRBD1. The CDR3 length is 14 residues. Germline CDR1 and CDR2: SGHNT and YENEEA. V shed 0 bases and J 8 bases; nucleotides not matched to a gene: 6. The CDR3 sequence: CASSLDGGQHEAFF. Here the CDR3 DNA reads TGTGCCAGCAGCTTAGATGGGGGACAGCACGAAGCTTTCTTT.

CDR3 protein: CASSLNGGLYNEQFF. CDR3 nucleotide sequence: TGTGCCAGCAGCTTAAACGGGGGGCTCTACAATGAGCAGTTCTTC. This rearrangement joins TRBV7-3 to TRBJ2-1; possible D gene TRBD2, 7 bases. The CDR3 consists of 15 residues. V lost 1 base and J lost 3, with 10 bases in between. CDR1 and CDR2 from the germline V gene are SGHTA and FQGTGA.

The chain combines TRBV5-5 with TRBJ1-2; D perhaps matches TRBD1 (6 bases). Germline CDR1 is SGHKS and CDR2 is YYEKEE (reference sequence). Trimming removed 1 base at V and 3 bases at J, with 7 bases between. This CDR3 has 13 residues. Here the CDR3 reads CASSLYRDYGYTF. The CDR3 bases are TGTGCCAGCAGCTTGTACAGGGACTATGGCTACACCTTC.

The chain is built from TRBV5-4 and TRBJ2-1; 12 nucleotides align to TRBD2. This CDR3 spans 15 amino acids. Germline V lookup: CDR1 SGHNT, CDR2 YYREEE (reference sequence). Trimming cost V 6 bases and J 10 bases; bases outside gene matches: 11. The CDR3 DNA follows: TGTGCCAGCACCGATACCGGGACTAGCGGGCGGGAGCAGTTCTTC. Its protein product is CASTDTGTSGREQFF.

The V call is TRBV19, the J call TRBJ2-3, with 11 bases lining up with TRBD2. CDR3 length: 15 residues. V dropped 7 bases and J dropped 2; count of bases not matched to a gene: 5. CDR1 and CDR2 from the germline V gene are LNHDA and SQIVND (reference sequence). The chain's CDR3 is CASTPLAGVTDTQYF. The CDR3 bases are TGTGCCAGTACCCCACTAGCGGGAGTCACAGATACGCAGTATTTT.

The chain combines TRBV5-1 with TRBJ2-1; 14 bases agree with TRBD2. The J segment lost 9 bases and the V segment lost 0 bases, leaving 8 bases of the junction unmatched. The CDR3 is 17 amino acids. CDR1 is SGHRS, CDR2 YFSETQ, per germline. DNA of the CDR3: TGCGCCAGCAGCTTGGGACTAGCGGGGGGGCGATGGTCTGAGCAGTTCTTC. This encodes CASSLGLAGGRWSEQFF. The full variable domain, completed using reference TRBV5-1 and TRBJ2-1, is KAGVTQTPRYLIKTRGQQVTLSCSPISGHRSVSWYQQTPGQGLQFLFEYFSETQRNKGNFPGRFSGRQFSNSRSEMNVSTLELGDSALYLCASSLGLAGGRWSEQFFGPGTRLTVL.

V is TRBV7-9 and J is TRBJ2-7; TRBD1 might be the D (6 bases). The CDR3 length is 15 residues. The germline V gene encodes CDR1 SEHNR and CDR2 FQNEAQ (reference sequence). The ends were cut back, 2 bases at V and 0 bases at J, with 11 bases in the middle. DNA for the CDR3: TGTGCCAGCAGCTTACTTCAGGGGCACTCCTACGAGCAGTACTTC. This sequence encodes CASSLLQGHSYEQYF.

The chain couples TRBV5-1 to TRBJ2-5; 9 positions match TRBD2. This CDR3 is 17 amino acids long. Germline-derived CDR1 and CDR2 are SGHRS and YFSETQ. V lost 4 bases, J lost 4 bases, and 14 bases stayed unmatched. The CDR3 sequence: CASSPTGAAGGGETQYF. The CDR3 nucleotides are TGCGCCAGCAGCCCCACTGGGGCAGCGGGGGGAGGAGAGACCCAGTACTTC. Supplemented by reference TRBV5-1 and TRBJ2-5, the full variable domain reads KAGVTQTPRYLIKTRGQQVTLSCSPISGHRSVSWYQQTPGQGLQFLFEYFSETQRNKGNFPGRFSGRQFSNSRSEMNVSTLELGDSALYLCASSPTGAAGGGETQYFGPGTRLLVL.

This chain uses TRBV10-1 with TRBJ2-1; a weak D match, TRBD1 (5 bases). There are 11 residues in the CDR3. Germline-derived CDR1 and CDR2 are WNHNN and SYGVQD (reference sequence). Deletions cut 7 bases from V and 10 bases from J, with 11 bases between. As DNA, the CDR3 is TGCGCCAGCAAGGTGGGGCGGGAGCAGTTCTTC. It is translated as CASKVGREQFF.

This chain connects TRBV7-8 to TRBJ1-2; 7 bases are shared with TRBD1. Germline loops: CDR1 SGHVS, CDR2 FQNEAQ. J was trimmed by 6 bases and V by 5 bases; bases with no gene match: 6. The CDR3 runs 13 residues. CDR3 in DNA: TGTGCCAGCAGCCGTACCGACAGGGATGGCTACACCTTC. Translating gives CASSRTDRDGYTF.

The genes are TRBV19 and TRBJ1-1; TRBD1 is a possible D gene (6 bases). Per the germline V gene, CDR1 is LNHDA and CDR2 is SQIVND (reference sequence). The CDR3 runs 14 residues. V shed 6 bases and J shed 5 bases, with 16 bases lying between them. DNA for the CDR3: TGTGCCAGTAGCACAGGGATAGGCTATACTGAAGCTTTCTTT. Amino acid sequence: CASSTGIGYTEAFF.

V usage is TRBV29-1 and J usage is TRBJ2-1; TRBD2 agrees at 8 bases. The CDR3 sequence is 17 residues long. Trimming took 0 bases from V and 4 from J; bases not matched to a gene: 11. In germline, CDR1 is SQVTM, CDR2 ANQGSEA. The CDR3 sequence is CSVEDPMSSGAYNEQFF. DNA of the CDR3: TGCAGCGTTGAAGATCCGATGAGTAGCGGGGCTTACAATGAGCAGTTCTTC.

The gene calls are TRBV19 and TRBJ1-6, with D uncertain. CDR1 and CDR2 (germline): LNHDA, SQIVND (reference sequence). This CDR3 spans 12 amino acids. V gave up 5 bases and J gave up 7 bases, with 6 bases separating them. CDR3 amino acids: CASSPRNSPLHF. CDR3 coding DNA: TGTGCCAGTAGTCCGCGGAATTCACCCCTCCACTTT.

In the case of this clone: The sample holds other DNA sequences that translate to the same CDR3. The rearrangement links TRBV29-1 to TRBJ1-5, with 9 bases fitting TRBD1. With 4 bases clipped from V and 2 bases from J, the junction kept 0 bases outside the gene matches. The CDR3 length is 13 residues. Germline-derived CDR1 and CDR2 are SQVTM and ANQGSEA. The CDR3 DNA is TGCAGCGTTGGGACAGGGGGCAATCAGCCCCAGCATTTT. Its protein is CSVGTGGNQPQHF.

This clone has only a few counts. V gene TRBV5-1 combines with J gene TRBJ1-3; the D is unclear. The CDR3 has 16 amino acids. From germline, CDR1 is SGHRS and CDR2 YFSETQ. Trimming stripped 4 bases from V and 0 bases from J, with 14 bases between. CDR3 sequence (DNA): TGCGCCAGCAGCCCCAACCCGAGGGACTCTGGAAACACCATATATTTT. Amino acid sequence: CASSPNPRDSGNTIYF.